One TCR beta chain is described in this entry. The antigen is undetermined. The CDR3 contains 12 residues. CDR1 and CDR2 from the germline V gene are MDHEN and SYDVKM. Trimming removed 8 bases from V and 6 bases from J, with 10 bases in between. The sample is drawn from a study of OX40 agonist ivuxolimab in advanced cancers. Study context: Patients achieving partial responses numbered three: one hepatocellular carcinoma case and two cutaneous melanoma cases.

Sequenced by immunoSEQ multiplex PCR; TCRdb stores in-frame clones only, minus some. The sample has around 61,000 clones; approximately 86% are singletons. Broader study findings: Some nonresponders likewise displayed low normalized T-cell clonal expansion.

The sequence derives from an adult with an advanced solid tumor such as melanoma, head and neck, liver or kidney cancer. J is TRBJ2-2 and V is TRBV28, with a weak D call TRBD1 (6 bases). This specimen was CD4+ or CD8+ T cells sorted from blood, taken in a trial of the OX40 agonist ivuxolimab. The CDR3 region has the DNA TGTGCCAGCCATACAGGGTCCGGGGAGCTGTTTTTT. Encoded protein: CASHTGSGELFF.